This passage covers 23 T cell receptor beta chains from one sample sequenced in a study of human T cells and chemical hapten exposure. The time point: pre-sensitization, week 0. Treatment here: therapeutic diphenylcyclopropenone sensitization with weekly scalp DPC. TCRdb re-analysed the RACE reads in MiXCR, keeping a single row per CDR3 protein. The sample has 60,000 or so distinct CDR3 sequences, 9.5% to 10% seen once. Specimen: whole blood, collected in connection with sensitization to the hapten diphenylcyclopropenone (DPC). Receptors originate from a man in his forties with alopecia areata. Some clones in this sample may be carry-over from other donors' samples.

The chain is built from TRBV28 and TRBJ2-1; the match to TRBD2 covers 13 bases. The CDR3 spans 14 residues. V shed 5 bases and J 9 bases; nucleotides not matched to a gene: 4. Germline V gene sequence: CDR1 MDHEN, CDR2 SYDVKM. The CDR3 nucleotides are TGTGCCAGCAGTACTAGCGGGAGGGCCGTTGAGCAGTTCTTC. Its protein product is CASSTSGRAVEQFF. The entire variable domain, with the rest obtained from reference TRBV28 and TRBJ2-1, is as follows: DVKVTQSSRYLVKRTGEKVFLECVQDMDHENMFWYRQDPGLGLRLIYFSYDVKMKEKGDIPEGYSVSREKKERFSLILESASTNQTSMYLCASSTSGRAVEQFFGPGTRLTVL.

This sequence joins TRBV11-3 and TRBJ2-7; no clear D gene. Trimming pared 1 base from V and 0 bases from J, leaving 7 bases between. From germline, CDR1 is SGHNT and CDR2 YENEEA. CDR3 length equals 14 residues. CDR3 in amino acids: CASSLVSSSYEQYF. CDR3 DNA sequence: TGTGCCAGCAGCTTAGTCAGTAGCTCCTACGAGCAGTACTTC.

The table lists this clonotype with many counts. This chain joins TRBV7-6 and TRBJ2-3; 15 nucleotides match TRBD2. Trimming took 4 bases from V and 0 from J; bases not matched to a gene: 5. The CDR3 extends over 18 amino acids. Looked up from germline, CDR1 is SGHVS and CDR2 is FNYEAQ. The CDR3 sequence is CASSSGLAGGPSTDTQYF. The CDR3 DNA reads TGTGCCAGCAGCTCCGGACTAGCGGGAGGGCCTAGCACAGATACGCAGTATTTT.

The chain couples TRBV5-1 to TRBJ1-1; the D gene is possibly TRBD1 (6 bases). Trimming took off 3 bases at V and 1 base at J, with 10 bases between the two ends. CDR1 and CDR2 from the germline V gene are SGHRS and YFSETQ. The CDR3 contains 14 residues. Written as DNA, the CDR3 is TGCGCCAGCAGCTCCCAGGGGTCGAACACTGAAGCTTTCTTT. It yields the protein CASSSQGSNTEAFF.

This clonotype was found a few times. The chain recombines TRBV5-5 with TRBJ2-2; D call uncertain. Trimming left V 7 bases short and J 0 bases short, with 16 bases between. Germline V lookup: CDR1 SGHKS, CDR2 YYEKEE (reference sequence). This CDR3 region has 16 residues. In DNA form, the CDR3 reads TGTGCCAGCGGCCTTTCTATGGATGCGAACACCGGGGAGCTGTTTTTT. Protein: CASGLSMDANTGELFF.

This chain connects TRBV6-5 to TRBJ2-4; TRBD2 agrees at 12 bases. The CDR3 is 17 amino acids. The germline CDR1 and CDR2 sequences are MNHEY and SVGAGI. V lost 5 bases to trimming and J lost 3 bases; unmatched junction nucleotides: 8. The CDR3 sequence is CASSASGRAEGKNIQYF. The CDR3 coding sequence is TGTGCCAGCAGTGCTAGCGGGAGGGCCGAGGGCAAAAACATTCAGTACTTC.

This clonotype appeared a few times. The chain joins TRBV27 to TRBJ2-7; either TRBD1 or TRBD2 may supply D (6 bases each). The CDR3 length is 14 residues. Germline V gene sequence: CDR1 MNHEY, CDR2 SMNVEV (reference sequence). Trimming took off 2 bases at V and 5 bases at J, with 13 bases between the two ends. CDR3 coding DNA: TGTGCCAGCAGTTTAGGGGGGCCCCTCCACGAGCAGTACTTC. This gives the protein CASSLGGPLHEQYF.

The DNA of the CDR3 is TGCAGCGTTGGGGGGGAGGGGACAGATACGCAGTATTTT. Translating it yields CSVGGEGTDTQYF. This rearrangement joins TRBV29-1 to TRBJ2-3; 7 bases are a match to TRBD2. The length of the CDR3 is 13 residues. J was trimmed by 3 bases and V by 4 bases; bases with no gene match: 4. The germline gives CDR1 SQVTM, CDR2 ANQGSEA.

The gene calls are TRBV28 and TRBJ2-1, with 7 bases matching TRBD1. This CDR3 is built from 15 residues. V trimming: 7 bases; J trimming: 3 bases; junction bases outside the gene matches: 9. Looked up from germline, CDR1 is MDHEN and CDR2 is SYDVKM. The CDR3: CASTPSGTDYNEQFF. In DNA form, the CDR3 reads TGTGCCAGCACACCATCCGGGACAGACTACAATGAGCAGTTCTTC.

This chain connects TRBV7-2 to TRBJ1-5; D gene ambiguous. The CDR3 totals 12 residues. Germline CDR1 reads SGHTA; CDR2 reads FQGNSA. The V gene lost 3 bases and the J gene lost 4 bases, with 4 bases spanning the gap. CDR3 DNA sequence: TGTGCCAGCAGCTTTTCAAATCAGCCCCAGCATTTT. Amino acid sequence: CASSFSNQPQHF.

The rearrangement joins TRBV28 to TRBJ1-3; unclear D gene. This CDR3 spans 13 amino acids. Germline lookup yields CDR1 MDHEN and CDR2 SYDVKM. The ends were cut back, 2 bases at V and 7 bases at J, with 9 bases in the middle. The CDR3 spells CASSLLGGNTIYF. The CDR3 nucleotides are TGTGCCAGCAGTTTACTAGGCGGGAACACCATATATTTT. Filled out from reference TRBV28 and TRBJ1-3, the complete variable domain reads DVKVTQSSRYLVKRTGEKVFLECVQDMDHENMFWYRQDPGLGLRLIYFSYDVKMKEKGDIPEGYSVSREKKERFSLILESASTNQTSMYLCASSLLGGNTIYFGEGSWLTVV.

This clonotype occurred many times. CDR3 protein: CASIQTGSVGYTF. The CDR3 bases are TGTGCCAGCATCCAAACAGGGTCTGTTGGCTACACCTTC. J is TRBJ1-2 and V is TRBV12-3 or TRBV12-4; tentatively, D is TRBD1 (6 bases). The CDR3 has 13 amino acids. The V end was cut by 7 bases, the J end by 7 bases, with 16 bases between.

This chain connects TRBV12-3 or TRBV12-4 to TRBJ2-7; 11 bases map to TRBD2. Unmatched junction bases numbered 0, after V lost 3 bases and J lost 2 bases. There are 14 residues in the CDR3. The CDR3 spells CASSLTSGTYEQYF. The CDR3 DNA reads TGTGCCAGCAGTTTGACTAGCGGGACCTACGAGCAGTACTTC.

The genes are TRBV20-1 and TRBJ2-1, with D perhaps given as TRBD1 or TRBD2 (5 bases each). The CDR3 totals 18 residues. The germline gives CDR1 DFQATT, CDR2 SNEGSKA (reference sequence). Trimming removed 6 bases at V and 4 bases at J, with 28 bases between. The CDR3 DNA sequence: TGCAGTGCACCGGGACCGCCAGAAGCTAGTGACTGGTACAATGAGCAGTTCTTC. Translating it yields CSAPGPPEASDWYNEQFF.

In its sample, this clonotype was seen a few times. The chain carries TRBV28 and TRBJ2-3; possible D gene TRBD2, 5 bases. With 5 bases removed from V and 1 base from J, the gap between germline ends came to 10 bases. Germline CDR1 MDHEN, CDR2 SYDVKM. There are 14 residues in the CDR3. CDR3 sequence (DNA): TGTGCCAGCAGTCCACGGACTGGCACAGATACGCAGTATTTT. Amino acids: CASSPRTGTDTQYF.

DNA for the CDR3: TGTGCCAGTAGGATCCGGGACAGGGGGGTTATCGGCGACACTGAAGCTTTCTTT. It yields the protein CASRIRDRGVIGDTEAFF. The chain links TRBV19 to TRBJ1-1, with TRBD1 matching 11 bases. Germline trimming cut 6 bases from V and 3 bases from J; bases unmatched to any gene: 15. Germline V CDR1 and CDR2: LNHDA, SQIVND (reference sequence). This CDR3 spans 18 amino acids.

This clonotype occurred a few times. This sequence joins TRBV20-1 and TRBJ2-7; 8 bases are shared with TRBD1. The length of the CDR3 is 15 residues. The V gene's germline CDR1 is DFQATT and CDR2 SNEGSKA (reference sequence). Trimming took 1 base from V and 0 from J; bases not matched to a gene: 5. The CDR3 protein is CSARGSGTGSYEQYF. The CDR3 DNA sequence: TGCAGTGCTAGAGGTTCCGGGACAGGCTCCTACGAGCAGTACTTC.

This clonotype came up a few times. The chain joins TRBV12-3 or TRBV12-4 to TRBJ2-2, with a tentative D call TRBD2 (6 bases). The V end lost 6 bases, the J end lost 9 bases, and 11 bases lay between the germline ends. This CDR3 is 12 amino acids long. CDR3 nucleotides: TGTGCCAGCAGGGGGGGAATCCGGGAGCTGTTTTTT. It yields the protein CASRGGIRELFF.

On this clonotype itself: Given a much more abundant clone one base away, this may be a read error. J is TRBJ2-1 and V is TRBV7-9; TRBD2 might be the D (5 bases). CDR3 length equals 15 residues. V was trimmed by 5 bases and J by 9 bases, leaving 20 bases between them. Germline CDR1 is SEHNR and CDR2 is FQNEAQ (reference sequence). The CDR3 reads CASSPEASDWSEQFF. The CDR3 DNA sequence: TGTGCCAGCAGCCCAGAGGCCTCGGACTGGAGTGAGCAGTTCTTC. Based on the CDR3 plus reference TRBV7-9 and TRBJ2-1, the full variable domain is DTGVSQNPRHKITKRGQNVTFRCDPISEHNRLYWYRQTLGQGPEFLTYFQNEAQLEKSRLLSDRFSAERPKGSFSTLEIQRTEQGDSAMYLCASSPEASDWSEQFFGPGTRLTVL.

The rearrangement uses TRBV19 and TRBJ1-5, with D uncertain. CDR3 length equals 13 residues. V shed 3 bases and J shed 6 bases, with 9 bases lying between them. CDR1 and CDR2 (germline): LNHDA, SQIVND (reference sequence). CDR3 DNA: TGTGCCAGTAGTATCGGATATCGTCAGCCCCAGCATTTT. Translated, it gives CASSIGYRQPQHF.

This clonotype was counted many times. The gene calls are TRBV4-1 and TRBJ1-4; D is undetermined. Germline CDR1 reads MGHRA; CDR2 reads YSYEKL. CDR3 size: 17 residues. Deletions cut 0 bases from V and 5 bases from J, with 16 bases between. CDR3 in amino acids: CASSQDSTPSPNEKLFF. The CDR3 DNA reads TGCGCCAGCAGCCAAGATTCTACTCCCTCGCCCAATGAAAAACTGTTTTTT.

This clonotype was observed a handful of times. V gene TRBV14 combines with J gene TRBJ2-6; no reliable D call. Germline values: CDR1 SGHDN, CDR2 FVKESK. Between the trimmed V and J ends, which lost 3 bases and 2 bases, there was a span of 8 bases. The CDR3 sequence is 15 residues long. CDR3 coding DNA: TGTGCCAGCAGCCACCTCCTGGCTGGGGCCAACGTCCTGACTTTC. The encoded protein is CASSHLLAGANVLTF. The variable domain in full, with the rest retrieved from reference TRBV14 and TRBJ2-6, is EAGVTQFPSHSVIEKGQTVTLRCDPISGHDNLYWYRRVMGKEIKFLLHFVKESKQDESGMPNNRFLAERTGGTYSTLKVQPAELEDSGVYFCASSHLLAGANVLTFGAGSRLTVL.

Details on this clonotype: A much more abundant neighbour one base away suggests this may be a read error. The V gene is TRBV5-1, the J gene TRBJ1-2, with TRBD1 as a possible D gene (6 bases). This CDR3 is 15 amino acids long. Trimming cost V 5 bases and J 1 base, with 15 bases left between them. The germline CDR1 and CDR2 sequences are SGHRS and YFSETQ. The CDR3 region is CASRAWDNLNYGYTF. CDR3 DNA sequence: TGCGCCAGCAGGGCATGGGACAATCTTAACTATGGCTACACCTTC.